A single sample gave rise to the 24 T cell receptor beta chains below, sequenced in a study of PD-1 blockade in classical Hodgkin lymphoma. Relapse was seen in all patients after autologous stem cell transplantation, and brentuximab vedotin exposure was variable. The data were produced by immunoSEQ multiplex PCR, yet TCRdb's version contains in-frame clones alone and is incomplete. The sample lists 50,000 to 65,000 clones, less than 95% seen once, with about 10% in the top ten. The material sequenced was peripheral blood mononuclear cells (PBMCs), taken before the second cycle of nivolumab. The source of these receptors is a human donor with classical Hodgkin lymphoma.

The chain joins TRBV6-1 to TRBJ1-1, with 8 bases that match TRBD1. The CDR3 contains 14 residues. Germline loops: CDR1 MNHNS, CDR2 SASEGT. V was clipped by 6 bases and J by 0 bases; unmatched bases: 3. The chain's CDR3 is CASSYRGVNTEAFF. Here the CDR3 DNA reads TGTGCCAGCAGCTACAGGGGGGTGAACACTGAAGCTTTCTTT.

The chain uses TRBV10-3 and TRBJ2-5; tentative D call: TRBD2 (5 bases). The DNA end lines up better with TRBJ2-7; the J call may be wrong. The CDR3 consists of 13 residues. CDR1 is ENHRY and CDR2 is SYGVKD in the germline V gene. CDR3 amino acids: CATLTRDSYEQYF. The CDR3 coding sequence is TGTGCCACCTTGACCCGGGACTCCTACGAGCAGTACTTC.

This clone has just one count. The chain couples TRBV6-5 to TRBJ1-4; possibly TRBD1 for D (6 bases). The CDR3 is 14 amino acids. The V end was cut by 7 bases, the J end by 6 bases, with 15 bases between. CDR1 MNHEY and CDR2 SVGAGI come from the germline V gene. The CDR3 spells CASTKWGADEKLFF. CDR3 coding DNA: TGTGCCAGCACCAAATGGGGGGCGGATGAAAAACTGTTTTTT.

V usage is TRBV15 and J usage is TRBJ1-2; 9 positions match TRBD1. J gave up 8 bases and V 0 bases, and 4 bases lay outside the gene matches. The CDR3 runs to 14 residues. The germline V gene has CDR1 LNHNV and CDR2 YYDKDF (reference sequence). This chain's CDR3 is CATSRDRTGVGYTF. As DNA, the CDR3 is TGTGCCACCAGCAGAGATAGGACAGGGGTGGGCTACACCTTC.

The chain has TRBV11-2 and TRBJ2-5, with TRBD2 identical over 7 bases. CDR3 size: 11 residues. Trimming cost V 9 bases and J 7 bases; bases outside gene matches: 5. Germline-derived CDR1 and CDR2 are SGHAT and FQNNGV. For the CDR3, the DNA is TGTGCCAGTGCGGGAGATCGGACCCAGTACTTC. This encodes CASAGDRTQYF.

V is TRBV19 and J is TRBJ2-1; tentatively, D is TRBD2 (5 bases). The CDR3 has 13 residues. Looked up from germline, CDR1 is LNHDA and CDR2 is SQIVND (reference sequence). V was shortened by 3 bases and J by 3 bases, with 6 bases between the two germline ends. CDR3 nucleotides: TGTGCCAGTAGTATTGGACTCTACAATGAGCAGTTCTTC. Its protein is CASSIGLYNEQFF.

V gene TRBV4-2 combines with J gene TRBJ2-1, with no clear D. The CDR3 has 15 amino acids. V lost 6 bases, J lost 2 bases, and 14 bases lay in between. Germline values: CDR1 LGHNA, CDR2 YNFKEQ. The CDR3 here is CASRPTTDTYNEQFF. CDR3 in DNA: TGTGCCAGCAGACCGACAACCGACACCTACAATGAGCAGTTCTTC.

The CDR3, as DNA: TGCGCCAGCAGCTTGGGGACAGGGTTGATGGGTGGGCCCCAGCATTTT. Amino acid sequence: CASSLGTGLMGGPQHF. The rearrangement uses TRBV5-1 and TRBJ1-5, with 8 nucleotides matching TRBD1. This CDR3 has 16 residues. Per germline, CDR1 SGHRS and CDR2 YFSETQ. V lost 0 bases to trimming and J lost 9 bases; unmatched junction nucleotides: 11.

The chain couples TRBV4-1 to TRBJ2-3, with 14 bases identical to TRBD2. V lost 5 bases and J lost 1; bases outside the gene matches: 17. The CDR3 loop spans 21 amino acids. Germline V gene data show CDR1 as MGHRA and CDR2 as YSYEKL. In DNA form, the CDR3 reads TGCGCCAGCAGCGCACGAACACTCAGGACTAGCGGGGGGAGCCGCACAGATACGCAGTATTTT. Protein product: CASSARTLRTSGGSRTDTQYF.

This chain uses TRBV6-5 with TRBJ2-1, with unresolved D. This CDR3 has 13 residues. Germline lookup yields CDR1 MNHEY and CDR2 SVGAGI. Deletions cut 5 bases from V and 0 bases from J, with 5 bases between. CDR3 bases: TGTGCCAGCAGTGTTTACTCCTACAATGAGCAGTTCTTC. Protein: CASSVYSYNEQFF.

The gene calls are TRBV19 and TRBJ2-7; the match to TRBD1 covers 7 bases. Germline-derived CDR1 and CDR2 are LNHDA and SQIVND (reference sequence). V shed 1 base and J 0 bases; nucleotides not matched to a gene: 3. The CDR3 is 15 residues long. The CDR3 DNA is TGTGCCAGTAGTATAGGACAGGGTGGCTCCTACGAGCAGTACTTC. It codes for CASSIGQGGSYEQYF.

The rearrangement uses TRBV5-6 and TRBJ1-1; no definite D call. This CDR3 spans 14 amino acids. Trimming shortened V by 3 bases and J by 0 bases, and 9 bases separated the two germline ends. The germline V gene encodes CDR1 SGHDT and CDR2 YYEEEE. CDR3 residues: CASSYDGLNTEAFF. In DNA form, the CDR3 reads TGTGCCAGCAGCTACGACGGATTGAACACTGAAGCTTTCTTT. The variable domain in full, completed from reference TRBV5-6 and TRBJ1-1, reads DAGVTQSPTHLIKTRGQQVTLRCSPKSGHDTVSWYQQALGQGPQFIFQYYEEEERQRGNFPDRFSGHQFPNYSSELNVNALLLGDSALYLCASSYDGLNTEAFFGQGTRLTVV.

The V and J genes are TRBV19 and TRBJ2-7; 12 bases are shared with TRBD1. The germline gives CDR1 LNHDA, CDR2 SQIVND (reference sequence). V trimming: 5 bases; J trimming: 3 bases; junction bases outside the gene matches: 5. This CDR3 contains 15 residues. CDR3 DNA: TGTGCCAGTAGTTTGGGACAGGGGGCAGGCTACGAGCAGTACTTC. It specifies CASSLGQGAGYEQYF.

The chain joins TRBV27 to TRBJ2-3; 9 bases match TRBD1. V lost 7 bases, J lost 1 base, and 3 bases stayed unmatched. The V gene's germline CDR1 is MNHEY and CDR2 SMNVEV (reference sequence). The CDR3 loop spans 14 amino acids. CDR3 DNA sequence: TGTGCCAGCACCAGACAGGGGGGCACAGATACGCAGTATTTT. Translated, it gives CASTRQGGTDTQYF.

The V gene is TRBV19, the J gene TRBJ2-7, with D possibly being TRBD2 (6 bases). Germline V gene data show CDR1 as LNHDA and CDR2 as SQIVND (reference sequence). V lost 6 bases and J lost 2, with 20 bases in between. The CDR3 is 16 amino acids. The CDR3 protein is CASSLPGVPRAYEQYF. CDR3 nucleotides: TGTGCCAGTAGCCTCCCGGGGGTCCCGCGAGCCTACGAGCAGTACTTC.

The chain carries TRBV7-9 and TRBJ1-2, with 10 bases aligning to TRBD1. The ends lost 4 bases at V and 5 bases at J; junction bases unmatched: 4. CDR1 is SEHNR and CDR2 is FQNEAQ in the germline V gene (reference sequence). The CDR3 totals 14 residues. CDR3 nucleotide sequence: TGTGCCAGCAGCTCCCGGGACAGGGGTTATGGCTACACCTTC. This gives the protein CASSSRDRGYGYTF.

In DNA, the CDR3 is TGTGCCAGTATCCTATGGGAGGGTACAAAGGAGTCTGGGGCCAACGTCCTGACTTTC. Its translation is CASILWEGTKESGANVLTF. J is TRBJ2-6 and V is TRBV5-4; 7 bases are shared with TRBD2. This CDR3 is 19 amino acids long. The germline gives CDR1 SGHNT, CDR2 YYREEE (reference sequence). J was trimmed by 1 base and V by 8 bases; bases with no gene match: 18.

V gene TRBV7-9 combines with J gene TRBJ2-7, with D tentatively TRBD1 (5 bases). The CDR3 is 13 residues long. Germline lookup yields CDR1 SEHNR and CDR2 FQNEAQ (reference sequence). Trimming cost V 2 bases and J 2 bases, with 7 bases left between them. The CDR3 loop is CASSLLGAYEQYF. The CDR3 DNA sequence: TGTGCCAGCAGCTTATTAGGGGCCTACGAGCAGTACTTC.

This clone occurred a few times. V gene TRBV7-6 combines with J gene TRBJ2-1; D call uncertain. Looked up from germline, CDR1 is SGHVS and CDR2 is FNYEAQ. The ends were cut back, 5 bases at V and 6 bases at J, with 20 bases in the middle. The CDR3 length is 16 residues. The CDR3 sequence: CASSPIVAQATNEQFF. The CDR3 DNA is TGTGCCAGCAGCCCGATAGTTGCGCAGGCCACCAATGAGCAGTTCTTC.

The rearrangement links TRBV7-9 to TRBJ1-4; 7 bases agree with TRBD1. The junction had 11 bases not matched to a gene; V was cut back by 2 bases and J by 5 bases. The germline gives CDR1 SEHNR, CDR2 FQNEAQ (reference sequence). This CDR3 region has 17 residues. The CDR3: CASSLRVVGTENEKLFF. Here the CDR3 DNA reads TGTGCCAGCAGCTTAAGGGTAGTCGGGACAGAAAATGAAAAACTGTTTTTT.

The V gene is TRBV10-3, the J gene TRBJ1-2, with TRBD1 identical over 8 bases. The V segment lost 0 bases and the J segment 0 bases; nucleotides outside the gene matches: 3. The germline V gene encodes CDR1 ENHRY and CDR2 SYGVKD. The CDR3 is made up of 16 amino acids. DNA for the CDR3: TGTGCCATCAGTGAGTCCTTGACAGGGGCTAACTATGGCTACACCTTC. Its translation is CAISESLTGANYGYTF.

The chain carries TRBV7-6 and TRBJ2-1; D is possibly TRBD1 (5 bases). The germline CDR1 and CDR2 sequences are SGHVS and FNYEAQ. Trimming removed 1 base from V and 3 bases from J, with 13 bases in between. The CDR3 has 16 residues. CDR3 sequence: CASSLVGRVFYNEQFF. The CDR3 DNA sequence: TGTGCCAGCAGCTTAGTGGGCAGGGTGTTCTACAATGAGCAGTTCTTC.

V usage is TRBV9 and J usage is TRBJ2-2, with TRBD1 as a possible D gene (6 bases). V was trimmed by 3 bases and J by 8 bases, leaving 14 bases between them. Looked up from germline, CDR1 is SGDLS and CDR2 is YYNGEE. This CDR3 contains 14 residues. CDR3 amino acids: CASSAIQGWGELFF. The CDR3 coding sequence is TGTGCCAGCAGCGCGATACAGGGTTGGGGGGAGCTGTTTTTT.

This chain uses TRBV10-3 with TRBJ1-2; D is unresolved. Trimming took off 1 base at V and 8 bases at J, with 11 bases between the two ends. The CDR3 is made up of 13 amino acids. CDR1 is ENHRY and CDR2 is SYGVKD in the germline V gene. The CDR3 nucleotides read TGTGCCATCAGTGAGTTTGGGGAAGAGGGCTACACCTTC. This sequence encodes CAISEFGEEGYTF.